This TCR beta chain was sequenced in a study of T cell responses to AZD1222 COVID-19 vaccine (dated by TCRdb to the early 2020s). Study-level background: A total of 233 trial participants underwent TCR sequencing, of whom 207 received two doses of AZD1222 and around 26 received two doses of the MenACWY control vaccine. Trial participants were enrolled by age into 18-55, 56-69 and 70-plus year subgroups, with around 150, 28 and 57 TCR-sequenced participants respectively.

Only a few counts were recorded for this clone. Its antigen remains unidentified. Base-call qualities are not available, and no considerably larger clone is one nucleotide away. From the cysteine through the phenylalanine, the CDR3 covers 18 amino acids. Left in the record is the CDR3 DNA by itself, 54 bases read in frame from the first base. V and J are truncated by 5 bases and 0 bases respectively, leaving an intervening sequence of 19 bases. The germline V gene encodes CDR1 MDHEN and CDR2 SYDVKM. Beyond this particular receptor, the publication reports: Spike-specific TCR breadth and depth rose significantly after two AZD1222 doses compared with day 0 and with MenACWY recipients. Conclusions about previously exposed vaccinees are limited because only five or six AZD1222 recipients were SARS-CoV-2 seropositive at baseline. The whole spike protein was spanned by vaccine-associated CD4 TCRs, and dominant responses were seen in regions 160-218 and 743-854. Nearly half of unique spike-specific TCRs reportedly recognized epitopes outside regions mutated in the B.1.351 and B.1.1.7 variants. Participants were mostly white British, with more females than males. The authors suggested clonal diversity may have been underestimated. In the small 56-69-year group, the increase in depth fell short of significance, most likely because of low power. Because no day 14 peak-response samples were available, repertoires were characterized only after the peak T cell response.

Read against the paper, the sample's time point label means: about 28 days (+/-7) after the second vaccine dose. Because spike-specific TCR depth and breadth did not differ between the two schedules, AZD1222 recipients who got a second dose at roughly 4 weeks were pooled with those who got a second dose at roughly 12 weeks. Vaccinee samples came from UK trials COV001 and COV002, including a single-blind randomized controlled phase 2/3 trial of AZD1222 (ChAdOx1 nCoV-19) in healthy adults. For TCRbeta chain sequencing, PBMC samples from trial participants were taken at day 0 and at day 28 after the second dose. The CDR3 regions of human TCRbeta chains were analyzed by immunosequencing. In the paper's pipeline: Repertoire TCRs were matched against a reference library of SARS-CoV-2-specific TCRs generated with the MIRA antigen-specificity platform. Breadth was defined as the fraction of unique TCRs that were SARS-CoV-2-associated, and depth was defined as the fraction of total T cells that were SARS-CoV-2-associated. Using the MIRA data, each spike-specific TCR was assigned both to the spike region to which the TCR was reactive and to a CD4 or CD8 class. Log10-transformed breadth and depth values were compared by one-way ANOVA with Sidak's multiple comparisons tests. TCRdb carries this immuneACCESS record with in-frame sequences only. Its versions omit some clonotypes, under half of them owing to an unresolved V gene in the studies checked, with the rest unexplained. The V and J calls and the clone size are those of that table, but D and trimming were determined from the DNA. The sample table lists 100,000 or so clones, 80% to 95% of them with a count of one. The top ten clones comprise 3.1% of the sample.

Here the chain combines TRBV28 and TRBJ1-4; TRBD1 could be the D gene, as 5 bases match. Here the sequenced sample was peripheral blood, taken 28 days after the second AZD1222 dose. The sequence derives from an adult who received the AZD1222 COVID-19 vaccine. The CDR3 protein: CASSPNPGRGATNEKLFF. At the DNA level, the sequence is TGTGCCAGCAGTCCCAACCCGGGACGGGGAGCAACTAATGAAAAACTGTTTTTT.